The 16 T cell receptor beta chains below all came from one sample that was sequenced in a study of shared clonotypes between healthy human individuals. Only in-frame clones appear in the TCRdb table, and some are missing; sequencing was by immunoSEQ multiplex PCR. In the table there are a few million clones, 85% to 95% of which are singletons. The sequenced sample was naive CD4+ T cells from PBMCs. Sample subset: CD45RA+ positively selected. These receptors all come from a man younger than 35 in good health. Some clones in this sample may be carry-over from other donors' samples.

This clone appeared once. The same CDR3 arises from other DNA sequences in this sample as well. The rearrangement links TRBV5-1 to TRBJ2-3; 13 positions match TRBD2. Germline V lookup: CDR1 SGHRS, CDR2 YFSETQ. V lost 2 bases and J lost 4; bases outside the gene matches: 4. This CDR3 spans 16 amino acids. The CDR3: CASSFGLAGVPDTQYF. As DNA, the CDR3 is TGCGCCAGCAGCTTTGGACTAGCGGGAGTCCCAGATACGCAGTATTTT.

The V and J genes are TRBV5-1 and TRBJ1-1, with D possibly TRBD1 on 6 matching bases. The V gene's germline CDR1 is SGHRS and CDR2 YFSETQ. The CDR3 runs to 13 residues. Trimming shortened V by 0 bases and J by 8 bases, and 11 bases separated the two germline ends. This chain's CDR3 is CASSLGWGREAFF. Written as DNA, the CDR3 is TGCGCCAGCAGCTTGGGTTGGGGGCGGGAAGCTTTCTTT.

V usage is TRBV9 and J usage is TRBJ1-4, with a weak D call TRBD1 (6 bases). CDR1 SGDLS and CDR2 YYNGEE come from the germline V gene. Deletions cut 3 bases from V and 0 bases from J, with 12 bases between. The CDR3 covers 16 residues. The CDR3 sequence: CASSAGQLATNEKLFF. CDR3 nucleotide sequence: TGTGCCAGCAGCGCCGGACAGCTTGCAACTAATGAAAAACTGTTTTTT. Looking up the rest from reference TRBV9 and TRBJ1-4 gives the full variable domain: DSGVTQTPKHLITATGQRVTLRCSPRSGDLSVYWYQQSLDQGLQFLIQYYNGEERAKGNILERFSAQQFPDLHSELNLSSLELGDSALYFCASSAGQLATNEKLFFGSGTQLSVL.

The CDR3 here is CAWSVQAGTDTQYF. Here the CDR3 DNA reads TGTGCCTGGAGTGTACAGGCAGGCACAGATACGCAGTATTTT. V gene TRBV30 combines with J gene TRBJ2-3; D might be TRBD1 (5 bases). Germline V CDR1 and CDR2: GTSNPN, SVGIG (reference sequence). Trimming took 0 bases from V and 1 from J, leaving 8 bases between them. This CDR3 has 14 residues.

The chain recombines TRBV28 with TRBJ1-2; no clear D. The CDR3 has 14 residues. In germline, CDR1 is MDHEN, CDR2 SYDVKM. V was trimmed by 3 bases and J by 5 bases, leaving 13 bases between them. CDR3 loop: CASSLWAGTYGYTF. CDR3 coding DNA: TGTGCCAGCAGTTTGTGGGCCGGAACGTATGGCTACACCTTC.

The chain joins TRBV7-2 to TRBJ2-7; TRBD2 might be the D (5 bases). Germline CDR1 and CDR2: SGHTA and FQGNSA. V gave up 2 bases and J gave up 0 bases, with 11 bases separating them. The CDR3 runs 15 residues. CDR3 region: CASSLFPGSSYEQYF. The CDR3 DNA sequence: TGTGCCAGCAGCTTATTCCCGGGAAGCTCCTACGAGCAGTACTTC.

This chain uses TRBV28 with TRBJ2-3; 9 bases map to TRBD2. Trimming at V came to 5 bases and at J to 2 bases, leaving 8 bases not matched to a gene. CDR3 length: 16 residues. CDR1 and CDR2 from the germline V gene are MDHEN and SYDVKM. The DNA of the CDR3 is TGTGCCAGCAGTCCACGGACTAGCGCGATCACAGATACGCAGTATTTT. It translates to CASSPRTSAITDTQYF. Filled out from reference TRBV28 and TRBJ2-3, the complete variable domain reads DVKVTQSSRYLVKRTGEKVFLECVQDMDHENMFWYRQDPGLGLRLIYFSYDVKMKEKGDIPEGYSVSREKKERFSLILESASTNQTSMYLCASSPRTSAITDTQYFGPGTRLTVL.

This chain links TRBV6-4 with TRBJ2-1; D possibly uses TRBD1 or TRBD2 (6 bases each). V lost 4 bases and J lost 10, with 11 bases in between. The germline CDR1 and CDR2 sequences are MRHNA and SNTAGT. The length of the CDR3 is 12 residues. In nucleotides, the CDR3 is TGTGCCAGCAGTGTTATGGGGGGCGAGCAGTTCTTC. Translated: CASSVMGGEQFF.

This rearrangement joins TRBV7-8 to TRBJ2-7; maybe TRBD1 (6 bases). The CDR3 is made up of 15 amino acids. The V end lost 0 bases, the J end lost 3 bases, and 12 bases lay between the germline ends. CDR1 and CDR2 (germline): SGHVS, FQNEAQ. CDR3 nucleotide sequence: TGTGCCAGCAGCTTAGCGGTAGGGGGAATCTACGAGCAGTACTTC. Protein product: CASSLAVGGIYEQYF. Full variable domain (missing parts from reference TRBV7-8 and TRBJ2-7): GAGVSQSPRYKVAKRGQDVALRCDPISGHVSLFWYQQALGQGPEFLTYFQNEAQLDKSGLPSDRFFAERPEGSVSTLKIQRTQQEDSAVYLCASSLAVGGIYEQYFGPGTRLTVT.

The V call is TRBV6-1, the J call TRBJ2-6, with TRBD2 identical over 11 bases. Per the germline V gene, CDR1 is MNHNS and CDR2 is SASEGT. After removal of 2 bases from V and 0 bases from J, the junction contained 6 bases not matched to a gene. This CDR3 region has 19 residues. Here the CDR3 DNA reads TGTGCCAGCAGTGAAATAGCGGGAGGGTCTTACTCTGGGGCCAACGTCCTGACTTTC. It codes for CASSEIAGGSYSGANVLTF.

CDR3 DNA: TGCGCCAGCAGCTTGGCCCCGGAGTTGTTAGCGACCCAGTACTTC. Encoded protein: CASSLAPELLATQYF. This chain connects TRBV5-1 to TRBJ2-5, with D uncertain. V was pared by 0 bases and J by 7 bases, with 16 bases between. Per the germline V gene, CDR1 is SGHRS and CDR2 is YFSETQ. The length of the CDR3 is 15 residues.

This chain links TRBV27 with TRBJ2-5; 8 bases fit TRBD2. The V and J ends lost 6 bases and 5 bases, in that order; junction bases with no gene match: 2. Germline V gives CDR1 MNHEY, CDR2 SMNVEV (reference sequence). This CDR3 has 12 residues. CDR3 nucleotide sequence: TGTGCCAGCAGCAAGCGGGGGGAGACCCAGTACTTC. The encoded protein is CASSKRGETQYF.

On this clone itself: Different DNA sequences within this sample yield the same CDR3. The chain combines TRBV29-1 with TRBJ1-1; D is unclear. CDR3 length: 11 amino acids. CDR1 SQVTM and CDR2 ANQGSEA come from the germline V gene. V shed 6 bases and J shed 0 bases, with 5 bases lying between them. For the CDR3, the DNA is TGCAGCGTCCAGATGAACACTGAAGCTTTCTTT. Translating it yields CSVQMNTEAFF.

The rearrangement joins TRBV27 to TRBJ2-7; 7 bases fit TRBD2. Looked up from germline, CDR1 is MNHEY and CDR2 is SMNVEV (reference sequence). After removal of 6 bases from V and 7 bases from J, the junction contained 12 bases not matched to a gene. The CDR3 extends over 14 amino acids. This CDR3 is CASSRTTTGGEQYF. The CDR3 DNA sequence: TGTGCCAGCAGCCGGACTACTACCGGGGGGGAGCAGTACTTC.

The rearrangement uses TRBV10-3 and TRBJ2-3; D is possibly TRBD2 (6 bases). Trimming left V 4 bases short and J 2 bases short, with 13 bases between. From germline, CDR1 is ENHRY and CDR2 SYGVKD. The CDR3 sequence is 15 residues long. CDR3 residues: CAISGGGTYTDTQYF. The DNA of the CDR3 is TGTGCCATCAGTGGGGGCGGGACCTACACAGATACGCAGTATTTT.

V and J are TRBV30 and TRBJ2-7, with D uncertain. V shed 7 bases and J shed 7 bases, with 17 bases lying between them. Per germline, CDR1 GTSNPN and CDR2 SVGIG (reference sequence). CDR3 length equals 12 residues. As DNA, the CDR3 is TGTGCCTTGGACGCGCCCCATTTGGAGCAGTACTTC. This sequence encodes CALDAPHLEQYF.